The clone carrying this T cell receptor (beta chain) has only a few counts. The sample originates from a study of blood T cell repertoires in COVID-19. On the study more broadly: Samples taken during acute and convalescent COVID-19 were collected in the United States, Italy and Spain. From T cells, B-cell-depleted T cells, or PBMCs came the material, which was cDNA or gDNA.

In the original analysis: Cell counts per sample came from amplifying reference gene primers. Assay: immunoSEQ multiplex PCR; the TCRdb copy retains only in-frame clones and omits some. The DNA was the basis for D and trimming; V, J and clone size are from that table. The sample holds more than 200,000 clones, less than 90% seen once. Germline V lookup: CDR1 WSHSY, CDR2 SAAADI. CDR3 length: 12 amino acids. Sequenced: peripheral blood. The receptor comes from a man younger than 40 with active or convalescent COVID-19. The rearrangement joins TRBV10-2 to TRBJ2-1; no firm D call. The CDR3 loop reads CGSAETYNEQFF. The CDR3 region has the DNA TGCGGGTCGGCGGAGACTTACAATGAGCAGTTCTTC.